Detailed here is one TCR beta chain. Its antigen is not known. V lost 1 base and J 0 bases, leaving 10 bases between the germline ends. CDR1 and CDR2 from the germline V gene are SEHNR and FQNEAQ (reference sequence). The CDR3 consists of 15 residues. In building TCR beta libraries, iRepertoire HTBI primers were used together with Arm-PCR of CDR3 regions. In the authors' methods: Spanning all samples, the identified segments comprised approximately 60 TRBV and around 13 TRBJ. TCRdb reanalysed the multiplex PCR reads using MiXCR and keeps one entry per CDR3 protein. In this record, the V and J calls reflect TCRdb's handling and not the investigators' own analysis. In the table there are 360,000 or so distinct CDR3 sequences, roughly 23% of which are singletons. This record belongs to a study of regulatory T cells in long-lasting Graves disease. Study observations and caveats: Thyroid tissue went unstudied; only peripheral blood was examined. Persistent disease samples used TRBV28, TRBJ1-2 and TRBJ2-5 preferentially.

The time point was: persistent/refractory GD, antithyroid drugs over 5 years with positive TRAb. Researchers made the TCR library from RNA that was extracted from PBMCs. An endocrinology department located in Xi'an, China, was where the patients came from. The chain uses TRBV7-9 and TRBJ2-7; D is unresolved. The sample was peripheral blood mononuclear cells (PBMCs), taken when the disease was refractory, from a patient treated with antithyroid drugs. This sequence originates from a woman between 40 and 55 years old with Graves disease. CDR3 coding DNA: TGTGCCAGCAGCTTAGTCCTGGGGTCCTCCTACGAGCAGTACTTC. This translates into CASSLVLGSSYEQYF.